The sequence of this T cell receptor beta chain was determined in a study of blood T cells in healthy people across ages. Next came a second PCR, run for roughly 6 to 11 cycles, which used a sample-barcoded 5' primer along with a J-beta primer mix. TCRdb re-analysed the 5' RACE reads in MiXCR, keeping a single row per CDR3 protein. The table has 1,500,000 or so distinct CDR3 sequences, 42% seen once. This clonotype was seen ten or more times. Its antigen remains unknown. V trimming: 6 bases; J trimming: 3 bases; junction bases outside the gene matches: 0. The CDR3 sequence is 15 residues long. Germline lookup yields CDR1 SNHLY and CDR2 FYNNEI. Study-level results: Per million T cells, TCR beta diversity dropped about linearly as age rose.

Sequencing was performed on blood. The J gene is TRBJ2-1, the V gene TRBV2, with 15 bases lining up with TRBD2. The receptor comes from a woman between 18 and 30 years old in good health. In DNA form, the CDR3 reads TGTGCCAGCAGGGGACTAGCGGGGGGCTACAATGAGCAGTTCTTC. Its protein product is CASRGLAGGYNEQFF. The entire variable domain, with the rest obtained from reference TRBV2 and TRBJ2-1, is as follows: EPEVTQTPSHQVTQMGQEVILRCVPISNHLYFYWYRQILGQKVEFLVSFYNNEISEKSEIFDDQFSVERPDGSNFTLKIRSTKLEDSAMYFCASRGLAGGYNEQFFGPGTRLTVL.